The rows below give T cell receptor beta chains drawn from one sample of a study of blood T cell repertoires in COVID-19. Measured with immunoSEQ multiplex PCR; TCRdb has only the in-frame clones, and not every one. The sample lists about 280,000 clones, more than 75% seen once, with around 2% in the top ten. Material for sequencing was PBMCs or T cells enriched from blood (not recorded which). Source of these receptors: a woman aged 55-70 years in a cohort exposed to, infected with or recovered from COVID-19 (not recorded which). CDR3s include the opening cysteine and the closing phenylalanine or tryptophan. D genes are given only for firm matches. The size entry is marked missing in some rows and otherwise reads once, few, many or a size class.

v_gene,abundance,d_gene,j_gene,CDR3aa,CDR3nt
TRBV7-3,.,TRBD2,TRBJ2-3,CASSSGTSSDTQYF,TGTGCCAGCAGCTCCGGGACTAGCTCTGACACGCAGTATTTT
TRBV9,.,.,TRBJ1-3,CASSATQGSGNTIYF,TGTGCCAGCAGCGCGACACAGGGCTCTGGAAACACCATATATTTT
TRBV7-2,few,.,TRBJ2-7,CASSLEYSSYEQYF,TGTGCCAGCAGCTTAGAATACAGCTCCTACGAGCAGTACTTC
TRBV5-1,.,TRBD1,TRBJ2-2,CASSPGQIGGELFF,TGCGCCAGCAGCCCGGGACAGATTGGCGGGGAGCTGTTTTTT
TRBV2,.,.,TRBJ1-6,CASIERLPNLPLHF,TGTGCCAGCATCGAGCGGTTGCCTAACCTACCCCTCCACTTT
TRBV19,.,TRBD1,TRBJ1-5,CATNRGLTYNQPQHF,TGTGCCACTAACAGGGGACTCACCTACAATCAGCCCCAGCATTTT
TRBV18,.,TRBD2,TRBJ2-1,CASSLLLAGYNEQFF,TGTGCCAGCTCTCTCCTACTAGCGGGGTACAATGAGCAGTTCTTC
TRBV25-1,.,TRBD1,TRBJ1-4,CASGRTGAINEKLFF,TGTGCCAGCGGACGGACAGGGGCGATAAATGAAAAACTGTTTTTT
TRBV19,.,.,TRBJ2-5,CASSLLQTRNQETQYF,TGTGCCAGTAGCCTCCTCCAAACTAGGAACCAAGAGACCCAGTACTTC
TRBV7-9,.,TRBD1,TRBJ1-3,CASSEDRESSGNTIYF,TGTGCCAGCAGCGAAGACAGGGAAAGCTCTGGAAACACCATATATTTT
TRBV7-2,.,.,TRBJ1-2,CASSLSGAGYGYTF,TGTGCCAGCAGCTTATCTGGGGCAGGCTATGGCTACACCTTC
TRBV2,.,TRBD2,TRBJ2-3,CASSRTSGRDTDTQYF,TGTGCCAGCAGTAGGACTAGCGGGAGGGACACAGATACGCAGTATTTT
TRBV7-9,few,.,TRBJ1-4,CASSLGDGEGATNEKLFF,TGTGCCAGCAGCTTAGGGGATGGGGAGGGTGCAACTAATGAAAAACTGTTTTTT
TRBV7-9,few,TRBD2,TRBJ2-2,CASRTGGRLTGELFF,TGTGCCAGCAGGACTGGCGGGAGATTGACCGGGGAGCTGTTTTTT
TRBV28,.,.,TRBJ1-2,CASGTTVTNYGYTF,TGTGCCAGCGGCACAACAGTGACTAACTATGGCTACACCTTC
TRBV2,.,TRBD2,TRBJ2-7,CASSDEAGGYEQYF,TGTGCCAGCAGTGACGAAGCGGGGGGCTACGAGCAGTACTTC